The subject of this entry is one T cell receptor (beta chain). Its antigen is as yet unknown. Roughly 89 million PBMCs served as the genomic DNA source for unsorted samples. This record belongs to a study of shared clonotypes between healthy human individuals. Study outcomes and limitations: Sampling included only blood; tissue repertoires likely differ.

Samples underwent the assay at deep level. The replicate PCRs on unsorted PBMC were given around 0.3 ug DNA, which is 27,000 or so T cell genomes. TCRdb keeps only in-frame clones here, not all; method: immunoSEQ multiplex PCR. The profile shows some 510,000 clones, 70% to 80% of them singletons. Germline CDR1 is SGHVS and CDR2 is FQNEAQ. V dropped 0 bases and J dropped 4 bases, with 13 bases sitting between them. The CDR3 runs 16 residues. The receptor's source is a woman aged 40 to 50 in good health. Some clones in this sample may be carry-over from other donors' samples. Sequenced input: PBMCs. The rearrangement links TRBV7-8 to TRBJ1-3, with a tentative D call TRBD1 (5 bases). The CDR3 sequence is CASSLAGVLGGNTIYF. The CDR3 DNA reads TGTGCCAGCAGCTTAGCGGGGGTCCTCGGGGGAAACACCATATATTTT.